Reported below is one TCR beta chain. Its antigen is unknown. These data belong to a study of beta chain features in type 1 diabetes. Expressed TCRB transcripts were sequenced because the isolated RNA had all been reverse transcribed beforehand. Only in-frame clones appear in the TCRdb table, and some are missing; sequencing was by immunoSEQ multiplex PCR. In the table there are some 270,000 clones, 13% to 15% of which are singletons. Findings of the study overall: Sequencing the cDNA could make cells with high TCR expression show up more than they should. Insertions were fewer and deletions more numerous at VDJ junctions in type 1 diabetes patients.

The single heparinised draw taken from each donor contained around 120 mL of blood on average. All sorted populations exceeded 95% purity. This CDR3 spans 16 amino acids. The V gene lost 2 bases and the J gene lost 0 bases, with 14 bases spanning the gap. Per germline, CDR1 SGHRS and CDR2 YFSETQ. The V and J genes are TRBV5-1 and TRBJ1-1; D may be TRBD1 (6 bases). Sequencing was carried out using naive CD4+ T cells from blood. The TCR was taken from a middle-aged woman in good health. The CDR3 reads CASSLGQQSMNTEAFF. CDR3 sequence (DNA): TGCGCCAGCAGCTTAGGACAGCAGTCCATGAACACTGAAGCTTTCTTT. Supplemented by reference TRBV5-1 and TRBJ1-1, the full variable domain reads KAGVTQTPRYLIKTRGQQVTLSCSPISGHRSVSWYQQTPGQGLQFLFEYFSETQRNKGNFPGRFSGRQFSNSRSEMNVSTLELGDSALYLCASSLGQQSMNTEAFFGQGTRLTVV.